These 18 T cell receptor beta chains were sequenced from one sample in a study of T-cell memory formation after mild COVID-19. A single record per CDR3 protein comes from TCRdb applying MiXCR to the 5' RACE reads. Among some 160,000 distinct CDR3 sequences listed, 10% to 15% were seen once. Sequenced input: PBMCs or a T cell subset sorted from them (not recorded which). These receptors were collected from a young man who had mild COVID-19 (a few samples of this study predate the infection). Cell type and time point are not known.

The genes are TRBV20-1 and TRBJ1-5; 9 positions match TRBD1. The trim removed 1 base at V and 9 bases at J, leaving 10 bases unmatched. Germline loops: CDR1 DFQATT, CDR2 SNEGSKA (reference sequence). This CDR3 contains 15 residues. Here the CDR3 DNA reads TGCAGTGCTAGAGCCGGGACAGGGAGGGGCCGGCCCCAGCATTTT. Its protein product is CSARAGTGRGRPQHF.

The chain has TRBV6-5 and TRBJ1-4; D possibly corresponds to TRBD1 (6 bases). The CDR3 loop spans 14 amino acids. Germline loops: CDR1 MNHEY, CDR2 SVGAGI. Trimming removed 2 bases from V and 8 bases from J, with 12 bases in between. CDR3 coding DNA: TGTGCCAGCAGTTACACAACAGGGAAGGAAAAACTGTTTTTT. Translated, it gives CASSYTTGKEKLFF.

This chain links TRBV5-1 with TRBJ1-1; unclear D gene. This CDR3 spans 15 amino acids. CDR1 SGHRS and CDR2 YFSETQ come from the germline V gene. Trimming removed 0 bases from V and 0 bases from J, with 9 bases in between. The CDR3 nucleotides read TGCGCCAGCAGCTTGGTGCAGCCGATGAACACTGAAGCTTTCTTT. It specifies CASSLVQPMNTEAFF.

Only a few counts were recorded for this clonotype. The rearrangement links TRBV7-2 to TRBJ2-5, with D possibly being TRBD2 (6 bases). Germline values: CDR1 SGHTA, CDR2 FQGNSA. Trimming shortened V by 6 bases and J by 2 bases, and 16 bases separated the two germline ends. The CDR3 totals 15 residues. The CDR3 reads CASSGAAGRQETQYF. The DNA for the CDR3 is TGTGCCAGCAGTGGGGCGGCGGGGCGGCAAGAGACCCAGTACTTC.

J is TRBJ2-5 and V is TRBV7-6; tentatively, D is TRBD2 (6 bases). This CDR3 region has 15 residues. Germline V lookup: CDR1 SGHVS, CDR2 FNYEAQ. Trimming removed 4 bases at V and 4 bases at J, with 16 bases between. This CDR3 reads CASSSRGNNRETQYF. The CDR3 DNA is TGTGCCAGCAGCTCCCGGGGGAACAACCGAGAGACCCAGTACTTC.

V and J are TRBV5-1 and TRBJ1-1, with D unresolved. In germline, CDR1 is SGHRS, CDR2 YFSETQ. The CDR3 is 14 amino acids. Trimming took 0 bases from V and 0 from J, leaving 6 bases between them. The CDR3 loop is CASSLGEMNTEAFF. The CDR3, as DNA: TGCGCCAGCAGCTTGGGAGAAATGAACACTGAAGCTTTCTTT.

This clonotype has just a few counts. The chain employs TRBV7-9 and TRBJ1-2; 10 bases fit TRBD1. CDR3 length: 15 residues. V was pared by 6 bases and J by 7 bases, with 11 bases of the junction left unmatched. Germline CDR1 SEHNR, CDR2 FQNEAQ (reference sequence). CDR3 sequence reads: CASRPTTGGGSGYTF. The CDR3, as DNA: TGTGCCAGCAGGCCTACGACAGGGGGCGGCTCTGGCTACACCTTC.

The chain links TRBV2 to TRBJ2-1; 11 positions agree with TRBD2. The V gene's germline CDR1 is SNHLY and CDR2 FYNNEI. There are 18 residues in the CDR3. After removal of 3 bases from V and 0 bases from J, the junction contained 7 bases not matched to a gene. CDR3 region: CASSERLAGGSSYNEQFF. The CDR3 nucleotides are TGTGCCAGCAGTGAGAGGCTAGCGGGGGGAAGCTCCTACAATGAGCAGTTCTTC.

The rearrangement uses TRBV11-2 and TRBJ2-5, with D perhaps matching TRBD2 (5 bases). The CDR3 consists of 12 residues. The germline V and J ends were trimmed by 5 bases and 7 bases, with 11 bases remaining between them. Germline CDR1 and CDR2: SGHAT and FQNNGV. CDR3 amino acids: CASSPQRGTQYF. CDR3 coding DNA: TGTGCCAGCAGCCCCCAACGGGGGACCCAGTACTTC.

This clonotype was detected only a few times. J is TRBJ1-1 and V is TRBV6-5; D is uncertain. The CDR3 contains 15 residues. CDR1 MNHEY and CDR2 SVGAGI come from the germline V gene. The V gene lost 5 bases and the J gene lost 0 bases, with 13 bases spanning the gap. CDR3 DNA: TGTGCCAGCAGTCCCCAACAGAGCATGAACACTGAAGCTTTCTTT. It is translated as CASSPQQSMNTEAFF.

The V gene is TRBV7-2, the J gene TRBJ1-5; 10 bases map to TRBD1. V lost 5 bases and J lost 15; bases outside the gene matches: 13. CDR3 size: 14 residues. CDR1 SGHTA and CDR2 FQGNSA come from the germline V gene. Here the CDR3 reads CASSPDPRDRGWHF. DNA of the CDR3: TGTGCCAGCAGCCCTGACCCCCGGGACAGGGGCTGGCATTTT.

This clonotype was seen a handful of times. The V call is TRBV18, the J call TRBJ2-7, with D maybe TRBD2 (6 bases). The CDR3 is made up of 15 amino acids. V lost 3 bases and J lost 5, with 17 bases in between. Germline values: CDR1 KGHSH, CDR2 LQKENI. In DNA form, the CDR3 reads TGTGCCAGCTCACCCCCTTCCTTGGGAGGCCACGAGCAGTACTTC. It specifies CASSPPSLGGHEQYF.

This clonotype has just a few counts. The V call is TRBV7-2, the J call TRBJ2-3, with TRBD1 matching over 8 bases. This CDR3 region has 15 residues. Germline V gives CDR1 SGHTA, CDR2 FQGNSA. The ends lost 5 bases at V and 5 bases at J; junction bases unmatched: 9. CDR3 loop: CASSPGQGVGDTQYF. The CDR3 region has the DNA TGTGCCAGCAGCCCAGGACAGGGAGTGGGAGATACGCAGTATTTT.

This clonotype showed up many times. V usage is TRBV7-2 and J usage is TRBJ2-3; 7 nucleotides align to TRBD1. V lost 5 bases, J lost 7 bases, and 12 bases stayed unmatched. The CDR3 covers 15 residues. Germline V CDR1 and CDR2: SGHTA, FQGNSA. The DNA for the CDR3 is TGTGCCAGCAGCATCACCGGGACAGTGCTTAATACGCAGTATTTT. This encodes CASSITGTVLNTQYF. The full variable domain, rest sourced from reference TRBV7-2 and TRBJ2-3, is GAGVSQSPSNKVTEKGKDVELRCDPISGHTALYWYRQSLGQGLEFLIYFQGNSAPDKSGLPSDRFSAERTGGSVSTLTIQRTQQEDSAVYLCASSITGTVLNTQYFGPGTRLTVL.

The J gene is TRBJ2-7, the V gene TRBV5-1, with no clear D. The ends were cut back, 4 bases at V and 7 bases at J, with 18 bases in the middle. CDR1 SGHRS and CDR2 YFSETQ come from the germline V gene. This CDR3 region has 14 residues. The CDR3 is CASSPLAPDLEQYV. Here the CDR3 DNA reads TGCGCCAGCAGCCCCCTGGCCCCCGACCTTGAGCAGTACGTC.

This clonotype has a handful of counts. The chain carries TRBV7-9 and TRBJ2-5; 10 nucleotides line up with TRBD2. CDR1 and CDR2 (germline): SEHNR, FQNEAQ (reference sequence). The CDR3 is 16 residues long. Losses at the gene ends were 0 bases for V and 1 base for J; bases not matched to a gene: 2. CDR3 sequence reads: CASSLAASGGQETQYF. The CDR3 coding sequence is TGTGCCAGCAGCTTAGCGGCTAGCGGGGGCCAAGAGACCCAGTACTTC.

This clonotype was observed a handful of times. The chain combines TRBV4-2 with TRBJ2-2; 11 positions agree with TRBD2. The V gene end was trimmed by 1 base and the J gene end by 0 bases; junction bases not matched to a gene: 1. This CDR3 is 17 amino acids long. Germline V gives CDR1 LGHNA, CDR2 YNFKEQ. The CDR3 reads CASSQGLAGPNTGELFF. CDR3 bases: TGTGCCAGCAGCCAAGGACTAGCGGGGCCGAACACCGGGGAGCTGTTTTTT.

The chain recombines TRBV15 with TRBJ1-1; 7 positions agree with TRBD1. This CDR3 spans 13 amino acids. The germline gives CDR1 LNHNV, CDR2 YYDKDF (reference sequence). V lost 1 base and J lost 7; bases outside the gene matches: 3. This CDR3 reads CATSRGNRGEAFF. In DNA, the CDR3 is TGTGCCACCAGCAGAGGGAACAGGGGTGAAGCTTTCTTT.